These T cell receptor beta chains were read from a single sample in a study of cytotoxic CD8 clonotypes in ibrutinib-treated CLL. Generated by immunoSEQ multiplex PCR, the TCRdb table keeps only in-frame clones and is missing some. The sample comprises 250,000 to 350,000 clones, approximately 76% of which are singletons, and about 5.3% rests with the top ten. The starting material was PBMCs, obtained at disease progression, from a patient treated with ibrutinib. All receptors derive from a human donor with chronic lymphocytic leukemia. Both conserved end residues are part of each CDR3. Each record gives: D gene, clone size, V gene, J gene, CDR3 DNA, CDR3 protein. A D gene is named only where the DNA matches it firmly. The size entry is marked missing in some rows and otherwise reads once, few, many or a size class.

>TRBD1|NA|TRBV6-5|TRBJ1-2
TGTGCCAGCAGTTACTCGACAGGGGGTCATGGCTACACCTTC
CASSYSTGGHGYTF
>TRBD1|NA|TRBV19|TRBJ1-5
TGTGCCAGTAGTATGGGAAGGGGGCGATTACAAAATCAGCCCCAGCATTTT
CASSMGRGRLQNQPQHF
>NA|NA|TRBV19|TRBJ2-1
TGTGCCAGTAGTTCCGGGGCAGCGCCATACAATGAGCAGTTCTTC
CASSSGAAPYNEQFF
>NA|NA|TRBV6-5|TRBJ1-4
TGTGCCAGCAGTTTCGAATTTACGGCCACTAATGAAAAACTGTTTTTT
CASSFEFTATNEKLFF
>TRBD1|NA|TRBV5-1|TRBJ2-3
TGCGCCAGCAGCTGGGACAGGGGAACAGATACGCAGTATTTT
CASSWDRGTDTQYF
>TRBD2|NA|TRBV7-2|TRBJ2-7
TGTGCCAGCAGCTTAGCGCATAGGTTAGCGGGAGGGCGGTACTTC
CASSLAHRLAGGRYF
>TRBD1|NA|TRBV19|TRBJ1-2
TGTGCCAGTAGTAGAGAGGGGACAGGGGCCTCTAACTATGGCTACACCTTC
CASSREGTGASNYGYTF
>NA|NA|TRBV30|TRBJ1-1
TGTGCCTGGAGTACCCCTCGGGGGGACACTGAAGCTTTCTTT
CAWSTPRGDTEAFF
>NA|NA|TRBV7-9|TRBJ1-4
TGTGCCAGCAGCTTAAAACAGGGTCCTAATGAAAAACTGTTTTTT
CASSLKQGPNEKLFF
>NA|NA|TRBV19|TRBJ1-2
TGTGCCAGTAGTATAGTACAGGGCAATGGCTACACCTTC
CASSIVQGNGYTF
>NA|few|TRBV11-3|TRBJ1-2
TGTGCCAGCAGCTTCCCACCGCGAGGGTATGGCTACACCTTC
CASSFPPRGYGYTF
>TRBD2|NA|TRBV11-2|TRBJ2-7
TGTGCCAGCAGCTTGTCTGGGACGGGGGGTCTCGAGCAGTACTTC
CASSLSGTGGLEQYF
>TRBD2|NA|TRBV5-1|TRBJ2-7
TGCGCCAGCAGCCCAGGGACTAGCGGAACCTACGAGCAGTACTTC
CASSPGTSGTYEQYF
>NA|NA|TRBV10-2|TRBJ1-1
TGCGCCAGCAGTGAGCCCATGTGGGGGCCCACTGAAGCTTTCTTT
CASSEPMWGPTEAFF
>TRBD2|NA|TRBV9|TRBJ2-1
TGTGCCAGCAACCCCTATGCGGGGGTAAACAATGAGCAGTTCTTC
CASNPYAGVNNEQFF
>TRBD2|NA|TRBV19|TRBJ2-1
TGTGCCACCCCCTCTGAACTAGCGAGGAATGAGCAGTTCTTC
CATPSELARNEQFF
>NA|NA|TRBV5-8|TRBJ2-7
TGTGCCAGCAGCCCGGGGTGGGCCCCCTCCTACGAGCAGTACTTC
CASSPGWAPSYEQYF
>TRBD1|NA|TRBV7-9|TRBJ1-2
TGTGCCAGCAGCTTAGGGGCAGGGGGAGGCTACACCTTC
CASSLGAGGGYTF
>TRBD2|once|TRBV19|TRBJ2-7
TGTGCCAGTAGTATAGCCCACACTCCTAGCGGGAGAACTTACGAGCAGTACTTC
CASSIAHTPSGRTYEQYF
>NA|NA|TRBV11-2|TRBJ2-3
TGTGCCAGCAGCTTAGAGTTTTCGAGGCACACAGATACGCAGTATTTT
CASSLEFSRHTDTQYF
>NA|NA|TRBV25-1|TRBJ2-7
TGTGCCAGCAGGGAGGGCTCCTACGAGCAGTACTTC
CASREGSYEQYF
>NA|NA|TRBV12-5|TRBJ1-1
TGTGCTAGTGGTTTTGCCCCACAGTACATGAACACTGAAGCTTTCTTT
CASGFAPQYMNTEAFF
>NA|NA|TRBV9|TRBJ1-2
TGTGCCAGCAGCGTATCCCGGCGGGATTCTGACTATGGCTACACCTTC
CASSVSRRDSDYGYTF
>TRBD2|NA|TRBV27|TRBJ2-7
TGTGCCAGCATAGCGGGGCACGTCTCCTACGAGCAGTACTTC
CASIAGHVSYEQYF
>NA|few|TRBV11-2|TRBJ2-5
TGTGCCAGCAGCGAAGGAAGGCGGCGGGAGACCCAGTACTTC
CASSEGRRRETQYF
>TRBD1|few|TRBV9|TRBJ2-2
TGTGCCAGCAGAGGGGGCTTCACCGGGGAGCTGTTTTTT
CASRGGFTGELFF
>NA|once|TRBV29-1|TRBJ2-1
TGCAGCGTTGAGAATAGGGAGCGGCCTTACAATGAGCAGTTCTTC
CSVENRERPYNEQFF